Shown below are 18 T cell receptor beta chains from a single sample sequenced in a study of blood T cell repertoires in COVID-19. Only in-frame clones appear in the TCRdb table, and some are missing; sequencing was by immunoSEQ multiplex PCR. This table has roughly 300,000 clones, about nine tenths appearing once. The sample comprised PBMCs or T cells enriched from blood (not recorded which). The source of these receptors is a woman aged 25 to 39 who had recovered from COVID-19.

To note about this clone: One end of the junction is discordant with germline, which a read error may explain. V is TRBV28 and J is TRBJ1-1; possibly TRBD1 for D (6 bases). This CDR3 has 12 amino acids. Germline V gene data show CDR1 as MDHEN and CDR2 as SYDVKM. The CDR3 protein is CASSLSPGQPTF. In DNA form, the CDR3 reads TGTGCCAGCAGTTTGTCCCCGGGACAACCAACCTTT.

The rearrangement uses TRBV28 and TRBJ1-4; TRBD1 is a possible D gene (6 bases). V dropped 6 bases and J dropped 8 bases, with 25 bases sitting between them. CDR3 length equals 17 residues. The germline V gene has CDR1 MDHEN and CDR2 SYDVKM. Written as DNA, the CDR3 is TGTGCCAGCAGCCCCCTGGGGGGGCCGGGAGGAAGGGAAAAACTGTTTTTT. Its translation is CASSPLGGPGGREKLFF.

DNA for the CDR3: TGTGCCAGCAGCCCAATCACAGGGTTCGTGAACACTGAAGCTTTCTTT. This encodes CASSPITGFVNTEAFF. The chain couples TRBV7-9 to TRBJ1-1; TRBD1 might be the D (6 bases). CDR1 and CDR2 from the germline V gene are SEHNR and FQNEAQ (reference sequence). The CDR3 loop spans 16 amino acids. The V and J ends lost 5 bases and 0 bases respectively, with 16 bases between them.

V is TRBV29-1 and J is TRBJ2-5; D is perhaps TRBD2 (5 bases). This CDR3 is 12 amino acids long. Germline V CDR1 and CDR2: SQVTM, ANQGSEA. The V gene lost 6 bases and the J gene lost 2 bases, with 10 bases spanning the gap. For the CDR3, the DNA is TGCAGCGTCGGACTTGTACAAGAGACCCAGTACTTC. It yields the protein CSVGLVQETQYF.

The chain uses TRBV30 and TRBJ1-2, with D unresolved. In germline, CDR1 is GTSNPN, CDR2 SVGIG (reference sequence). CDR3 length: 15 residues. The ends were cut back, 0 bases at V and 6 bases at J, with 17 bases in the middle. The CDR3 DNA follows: TGTGCCTGGAGTGTAAATGTTGTTACTAGAGATGGCTACACCTTC. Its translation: CAWSVNVVTRDGYTF.

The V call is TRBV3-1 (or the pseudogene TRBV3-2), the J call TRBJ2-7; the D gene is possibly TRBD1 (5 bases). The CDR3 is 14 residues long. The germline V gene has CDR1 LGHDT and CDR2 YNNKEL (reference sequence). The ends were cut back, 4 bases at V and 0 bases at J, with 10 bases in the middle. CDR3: CASSPGQSSYEQYF. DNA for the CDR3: TGTGCCAGCAGCCCAGGACAAAGCTCCTACGAGCAGTACTTC.

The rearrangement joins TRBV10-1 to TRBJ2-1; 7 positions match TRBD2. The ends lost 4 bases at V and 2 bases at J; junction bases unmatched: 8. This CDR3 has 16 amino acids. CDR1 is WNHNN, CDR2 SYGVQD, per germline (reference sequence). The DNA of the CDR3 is TGCGCCAGCAGTGGCCACCTAGCGGAGCCCTACAATGAGCAGTTCTTC. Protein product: CASSGHLAEPYNEQFF.

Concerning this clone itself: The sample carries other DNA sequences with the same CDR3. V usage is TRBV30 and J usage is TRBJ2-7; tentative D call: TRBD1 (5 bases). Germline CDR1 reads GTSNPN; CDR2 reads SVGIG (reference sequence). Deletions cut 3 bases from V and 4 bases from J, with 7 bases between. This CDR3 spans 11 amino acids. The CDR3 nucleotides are TGTGCCTGGAGGACAGTTTACGAGCAGTACTTC. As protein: CAWRTVYEQYF.

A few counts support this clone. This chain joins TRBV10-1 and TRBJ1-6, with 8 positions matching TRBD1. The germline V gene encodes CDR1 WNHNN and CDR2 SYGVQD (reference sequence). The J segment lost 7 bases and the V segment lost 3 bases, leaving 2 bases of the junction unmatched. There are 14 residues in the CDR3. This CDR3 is CASSESGGNSPLHF. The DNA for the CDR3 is TGCGCCAGCAGTGAATCAGGGGGCAATTCACCCCTCCACTTT.

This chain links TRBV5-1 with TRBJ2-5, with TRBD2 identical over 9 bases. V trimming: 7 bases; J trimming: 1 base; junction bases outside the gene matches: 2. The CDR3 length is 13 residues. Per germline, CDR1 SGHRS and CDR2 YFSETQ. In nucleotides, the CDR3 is TGCGCCAGCGGCGGGGGGGGCCAAGAGACCCAGTACTTC. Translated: CASGGGGQETQYF.

CDR3: CASQYGLAGGEQFF. As DNA, the CDR3 is TGTGCCAGCCAATACGGACTAGCGGGAGGTGAGCAGTTCTTC. The V and J genes are TRBV9 and TRBJ2-1; 14 nucleotides align to TRBD2. The V and J ends lost 7 bases and 9 bases, in that order; junction bases with no gene match: 6. Per germline, CDR1 SGDLS and CDR2 YYNGEE. The CDR3 has 14 residues.

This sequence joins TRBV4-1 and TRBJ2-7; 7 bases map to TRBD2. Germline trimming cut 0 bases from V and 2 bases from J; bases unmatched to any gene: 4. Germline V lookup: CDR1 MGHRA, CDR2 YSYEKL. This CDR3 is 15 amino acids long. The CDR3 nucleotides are TGCGCCAGCAGCCAAGATCTGAGCGGGACCTACGAGCAGTACTTC. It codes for CASSQDLSGTYEQYF.

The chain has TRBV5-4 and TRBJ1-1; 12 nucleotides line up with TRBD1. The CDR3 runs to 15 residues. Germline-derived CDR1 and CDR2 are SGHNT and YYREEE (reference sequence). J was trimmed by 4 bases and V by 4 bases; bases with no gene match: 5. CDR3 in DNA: TGTGCCAGCAGCACAATGGGACAGGGGGCCACTGAAGCTTTCTTT. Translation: CASSTMGQGATEAFF. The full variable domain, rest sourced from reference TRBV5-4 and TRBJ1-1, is ETGVTQSPTHLIKTRGQQVTLRCSSQSGHNTVSWYQQALGQGPQFIFQYYREEENGRGNFPPRFSGLQFPNYSSELNVNALELDDSALYLCASSTMGQGATEAFFGQGTRLTVV.

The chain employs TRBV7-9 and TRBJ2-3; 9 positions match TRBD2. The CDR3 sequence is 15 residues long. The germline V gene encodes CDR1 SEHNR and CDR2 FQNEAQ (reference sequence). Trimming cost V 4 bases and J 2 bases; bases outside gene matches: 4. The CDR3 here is CASSSVAGATDTQYF. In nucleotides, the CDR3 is TGTGCCAGCAGCTCCGTAGCGGGAGCCACAGATACGCAGTATTTT.

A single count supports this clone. The chain's CDR3 is CASAIPSSYEQYF. For the CDR3, the DNA is TGTGCCAGTGCGATCCCGAGCTCCTACGAGCAGTACTTC. The chain combines TRBV19 with TRBJ2-7; D is ambiguous. Germline loops: CDR1 LNHDA, CDR2 SQIVND (reference sequence). The CDR3 is 13 residues long. Trimming removed 8 bases from V and 0 bases from J, with 11 bases in between.

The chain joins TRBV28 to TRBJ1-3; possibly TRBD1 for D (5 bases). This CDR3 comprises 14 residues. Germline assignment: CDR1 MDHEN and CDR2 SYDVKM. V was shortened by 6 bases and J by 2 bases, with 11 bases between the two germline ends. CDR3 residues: CASSWGSTGNTIYF. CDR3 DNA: TGTGCCAGCAGCTGGGGCAGCACTGGAAACACCATATATTTT.

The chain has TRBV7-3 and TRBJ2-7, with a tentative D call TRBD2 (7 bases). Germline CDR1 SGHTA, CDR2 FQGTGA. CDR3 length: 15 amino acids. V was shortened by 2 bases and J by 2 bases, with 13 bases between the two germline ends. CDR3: CASSLRGGATYEQYF. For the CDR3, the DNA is TGTGCCAGCAGCTTACGAGGGGGGGCTACCTACGAGCAGTACTTC. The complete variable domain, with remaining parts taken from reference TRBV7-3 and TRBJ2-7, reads GAGVSQTPSNKVTEKGKYVELRCDPISGHTALYWYRQSLGQGPEFLIYFQGTGAADDSGLPNDRFFAVRPEGSVSTLKIQRTERGDSAVYLCASSLRGGATYEQYFGPGTRLTVT.

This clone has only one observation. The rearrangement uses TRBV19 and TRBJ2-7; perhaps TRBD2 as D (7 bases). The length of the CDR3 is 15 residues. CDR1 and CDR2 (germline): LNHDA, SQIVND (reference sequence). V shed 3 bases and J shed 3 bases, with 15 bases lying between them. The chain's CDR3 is CASSIKGGGVYEQYF. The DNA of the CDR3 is TGTGCCAGTAGTATTAAGGGGGGAGGGGTCTACGAGCAGTACTTC.